This TCR beta chain was sequenced during a study of early T cells in non-severe SARS-CoV-2 infection (dated by TCRdb to about 2021). With respect to the entire study: Bulk RNA from unsorted whole blood was used for TCR sequencing, so alpha and beta chains could not be paired.

This clonotype was seen at least ten times. There is no known antigen for this receptor. No qualities accompany the bases; no much larger clone lies one base away. To prepare the library, 5' RACE was applied. The listed sequencing device is NextSeq 500. To correct for sequencing error and PCR bias, the TCR library protocol tagged individual cDNA molecules with unique molecular identifiers. Sequencing covered both TCR alpha and beta chains, and within each sample the abundances of alpha and beta sequences were tightly co-correlated. Turning to the authors' computational methods: V gene, J gene and CDR3 annotation of TCR sequences was performed with Decombinator V4. Expanded TCRs were defined as changing significantly between any two time points under a Poisson model with p below 0.0001. Abundances of TCRs were expressed as counts per million after normalisation to the total number of TCRs sequenced in each sample. TRAV1-2 paired with TRAJ12, TRAJ20 or TRAJ33 defined MAIT TCRs, while TRAV10 paired with TRAJ18 defined iNKT TCRs. A search of VDJdb, accessed on 1 November 2021, was run for TCRs annotated to CMV, EBV and SARS-CoV-2, with TCRs annotated for multiple antigens excluded. TCRdb took the public reads, trimmed them with fastp at Q25, ran MiXCR for clone calling and kept in-frame beta chains. For every CDR3 protein sequence, its rows merge into one entry that carries the most common genes and DNA. These V and J calls are TCRdb output, not the study's own analysis. The sample profile shows 50,000 or so distinct CDR3 sequences; roughly 13% of them were found once. Of the sample, roughly a tenth falls within the top ten clones.

From a lookup of the germline V gene, CDR1 and CDR2 are LGHNA and YNFKEQ. The trim is 1 base for V and 3 bases for J, with a gap of 9 bases between the germline ends. From the cysteine up to the phenylalanine, the CDR3 has a length of 14 residues. Here the CDR3 DNA is all that survives: 42 bases in frame from base 1. On the study overall, not on this receptor specifically: VDJdb matching was skewed toward anti-spike CD8 responses and likely underestimated virus-specific expansions, missing private and CD4 specificities.

A case-control design nested within a healthcare worker cohort in London, UK, was used, with weekly nasopharyngeal swab PCR tests and blood sampling performed. Healthcare workers were recruited between 23 and 31 March 2020, during the week of the UK lockdown, and were followed weekly for up to roughly 15 weeks. The sequencing input was whole blood. This receptor was taken from an adult who was a healthcare worker with PCR-confirmed SARS-CoV-2 infection or an uninfected control (not recorded which). The chain is made from TRBV4-2 and TRBJ1-2, and perhaps TRBD1 as D gene, on 5 matching bases. The DNA is TGTGCCAGCAGCCAAGTTCAGGGAGACTATGGCTACACCTTC. It encodes CASSQVQGDYGYTF.